This record looks at one T cell receptor (beta chain) sequence and its context. Looked up from germline, CDR1 is SGHAT and CDR2 is FQNNGV. This CDR3 has 13 residues. Trimming pared 3 bases from V and 1 base from J, leaving 6 bases between. The data were taken from a study of control samples from healthy donors and cancer patients. TCRdb keeps only in-frame clones here, not all; method: immunoSEQ multiplex PCR. The sample shows some 170,000 clones, approximately 94% of them seen only once. The sample consisted of PBMCs. The rearrangement uses TRBV11-2 and TRBJ1-1; D gene unclear. This TCR was sampled from a man between 60 and 75 years old with colorectal cancer. The CDR3: CASSFGKNTEAFF. Here the CDR3 DNA reads TGTGCCAGCAGCTTTGGGAAGAACACTGAAGCTTTCTTT.